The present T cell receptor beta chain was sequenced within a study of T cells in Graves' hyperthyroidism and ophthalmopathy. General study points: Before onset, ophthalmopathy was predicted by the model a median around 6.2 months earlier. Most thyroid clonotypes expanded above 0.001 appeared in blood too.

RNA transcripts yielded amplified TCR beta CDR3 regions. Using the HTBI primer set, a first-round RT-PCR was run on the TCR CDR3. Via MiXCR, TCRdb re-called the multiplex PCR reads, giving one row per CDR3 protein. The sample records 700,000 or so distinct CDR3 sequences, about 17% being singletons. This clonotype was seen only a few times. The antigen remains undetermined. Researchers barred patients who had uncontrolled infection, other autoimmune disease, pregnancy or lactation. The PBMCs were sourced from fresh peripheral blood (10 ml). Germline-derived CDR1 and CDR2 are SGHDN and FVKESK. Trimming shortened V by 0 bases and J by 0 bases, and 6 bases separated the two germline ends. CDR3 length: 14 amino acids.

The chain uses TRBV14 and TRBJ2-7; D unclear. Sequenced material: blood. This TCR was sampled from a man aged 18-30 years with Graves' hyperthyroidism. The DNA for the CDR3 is TGTGCCAGCAGCCAAGACGACCACTCCTACGAGCAGTACTTC. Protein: CASSQDDHSYEQYF.